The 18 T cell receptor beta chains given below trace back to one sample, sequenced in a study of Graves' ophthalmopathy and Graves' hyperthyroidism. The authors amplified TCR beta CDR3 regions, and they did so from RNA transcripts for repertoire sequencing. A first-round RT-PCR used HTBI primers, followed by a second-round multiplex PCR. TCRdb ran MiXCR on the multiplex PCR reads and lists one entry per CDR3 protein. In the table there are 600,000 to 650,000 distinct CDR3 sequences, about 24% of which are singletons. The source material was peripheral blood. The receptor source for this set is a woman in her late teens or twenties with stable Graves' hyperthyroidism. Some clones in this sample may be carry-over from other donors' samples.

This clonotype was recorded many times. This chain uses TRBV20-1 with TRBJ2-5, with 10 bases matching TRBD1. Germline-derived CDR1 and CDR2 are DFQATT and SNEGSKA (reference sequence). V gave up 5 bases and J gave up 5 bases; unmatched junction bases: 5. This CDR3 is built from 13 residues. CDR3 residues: CSAGQGGLETQYF. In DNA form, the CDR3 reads TGCAGTGCTGGACAGGGGGGTTTGGAGACCCAGTACTTC.

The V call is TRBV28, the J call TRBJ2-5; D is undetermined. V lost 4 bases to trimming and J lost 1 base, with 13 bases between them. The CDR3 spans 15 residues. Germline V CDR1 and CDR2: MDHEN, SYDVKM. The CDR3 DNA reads TGTGCCAGCAGTTACTCTAACAGTACCCAAGAGACCCAGTACTTC. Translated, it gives CASSYSNSTQETQYF.

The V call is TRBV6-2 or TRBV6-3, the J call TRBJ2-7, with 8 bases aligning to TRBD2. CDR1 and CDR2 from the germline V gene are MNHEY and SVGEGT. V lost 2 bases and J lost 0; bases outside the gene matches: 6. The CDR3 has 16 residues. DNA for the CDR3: TGTGCCAGCAGTTACCTGTTAAGCGGGAGCTCCTACGAGCAGTACTTC. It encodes CASSYLLSGSSYEQYF.

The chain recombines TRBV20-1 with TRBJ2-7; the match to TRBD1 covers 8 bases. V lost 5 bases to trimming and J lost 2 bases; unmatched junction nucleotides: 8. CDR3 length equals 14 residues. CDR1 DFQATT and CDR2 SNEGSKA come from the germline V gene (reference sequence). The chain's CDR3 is CSADRTGRAYEQYF. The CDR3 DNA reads TGCAGTGCTGATCGGACAGGGCGGGCCTACGAGCAGTACTTC.

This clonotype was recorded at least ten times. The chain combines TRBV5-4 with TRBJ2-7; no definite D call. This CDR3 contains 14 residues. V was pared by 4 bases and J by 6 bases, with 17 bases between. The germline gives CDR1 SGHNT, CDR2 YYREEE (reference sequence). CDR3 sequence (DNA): TGTGCCAGCAGCGTGTCCTCGTTGAAGGGCGAGCAGTACTTC. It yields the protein CASSVSSLKGEQYF.

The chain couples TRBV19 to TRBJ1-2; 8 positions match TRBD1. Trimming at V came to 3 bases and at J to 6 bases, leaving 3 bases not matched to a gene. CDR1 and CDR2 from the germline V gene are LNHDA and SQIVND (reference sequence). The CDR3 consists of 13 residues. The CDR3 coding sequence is TGTGCCAGTAGTATCGGCAGGGGGCATGGCTACACCTTC. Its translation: CASSIGRGHGYTF.

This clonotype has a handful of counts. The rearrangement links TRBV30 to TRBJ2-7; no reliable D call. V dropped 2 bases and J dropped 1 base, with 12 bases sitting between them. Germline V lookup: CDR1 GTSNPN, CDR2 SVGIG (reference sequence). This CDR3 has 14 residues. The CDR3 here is CAWSIGMGSYEQYF. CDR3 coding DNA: TGTGCCTGGAGTATAGGTATGGGGTCCTACGAGCAGTACTTC.

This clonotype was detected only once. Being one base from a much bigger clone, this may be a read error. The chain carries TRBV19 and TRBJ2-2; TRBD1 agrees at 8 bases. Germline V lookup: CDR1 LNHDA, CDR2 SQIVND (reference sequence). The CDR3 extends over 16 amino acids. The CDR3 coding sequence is TGTGCCAGTAGTACCCCCACAGGGGGAGGAACCGGGGAGCTGGTTTTT. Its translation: CASSTPTGGGTGELVF.

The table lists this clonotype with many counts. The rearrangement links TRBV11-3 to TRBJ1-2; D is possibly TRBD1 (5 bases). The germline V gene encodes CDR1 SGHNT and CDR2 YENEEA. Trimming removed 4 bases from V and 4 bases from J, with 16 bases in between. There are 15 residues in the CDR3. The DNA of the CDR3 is TGTGCCAGCAGCTCGTTCGACACAGGAATCTATGGCTACACCTTC. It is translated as CASSSFDTGIYGYTF.

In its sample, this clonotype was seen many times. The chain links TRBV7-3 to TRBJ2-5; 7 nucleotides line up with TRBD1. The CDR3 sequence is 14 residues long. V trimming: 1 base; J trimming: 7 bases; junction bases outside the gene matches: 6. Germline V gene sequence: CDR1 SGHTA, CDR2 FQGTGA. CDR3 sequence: CASSLSTGDGTQYF. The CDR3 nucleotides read TGTGCCAGCAGCTTAAGTACAGGGGACGGGACCCAGTACTTC.

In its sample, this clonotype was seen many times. CDR3 in DNA: TGTGCCAGCAGCTTATTCCCGGGGAGCTCCTACGAGCAGTACTTC. Its translation is CASSLFPGSSYEQYF. V and J are TRBV7-3 and TRBJ2-7, with TRBD2 as a possible D gene (5 bases). The CDR3 spans 15 residues. Germline CDR1 and CDR2: SGHTA and FQGTGA. Trimming removed 2 bases at V and 0 bases at J, with 11 bases between.

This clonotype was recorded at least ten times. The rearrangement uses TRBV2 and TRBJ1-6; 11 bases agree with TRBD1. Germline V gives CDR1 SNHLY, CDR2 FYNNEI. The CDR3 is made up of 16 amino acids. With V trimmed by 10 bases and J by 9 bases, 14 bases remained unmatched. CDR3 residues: CATKAAHGTGGSPLHF. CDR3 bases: TGTGCCACCAAAGCAGCCCACGGGACAGGGGGTTCACCCCTCCACTTT.

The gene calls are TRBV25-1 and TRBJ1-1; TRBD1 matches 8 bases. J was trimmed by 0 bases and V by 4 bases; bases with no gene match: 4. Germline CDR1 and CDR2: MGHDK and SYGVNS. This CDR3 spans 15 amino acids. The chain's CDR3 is CASSVRDRMNTEAFF. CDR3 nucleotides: TGTGCCAGCAGTGTCCGGGACAGGATGAACACTGAAGCTTTCTTT. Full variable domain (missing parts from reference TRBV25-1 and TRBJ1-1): EADIYQTPRYLVIGTGKKITLECSQTMGHDKMYWYQQDPGMELHLIHYSYGVNSTEKGDLSSESTVSRIRTEHFPLTLESARPSHTSQYLCASSVRDRMNTEAFFGQGTRLTVV.

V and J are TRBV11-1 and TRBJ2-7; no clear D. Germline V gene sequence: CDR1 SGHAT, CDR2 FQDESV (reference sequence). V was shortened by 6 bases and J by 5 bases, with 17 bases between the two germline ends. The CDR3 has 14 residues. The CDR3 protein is CASSPFRPGDEQYF. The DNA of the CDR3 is TGTGCCAGCAGTCCGTTCCGACCTGGGGACGAGCAGTACTTC.

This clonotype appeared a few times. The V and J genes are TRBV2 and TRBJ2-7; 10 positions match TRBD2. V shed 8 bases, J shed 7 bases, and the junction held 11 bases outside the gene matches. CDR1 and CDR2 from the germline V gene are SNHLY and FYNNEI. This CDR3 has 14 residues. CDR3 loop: CASRAPSGSNEQYF. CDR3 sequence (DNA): TGTGCCAGCCGAGCGCCTAGCGGGAGTAATGAGCAGTACTTC.

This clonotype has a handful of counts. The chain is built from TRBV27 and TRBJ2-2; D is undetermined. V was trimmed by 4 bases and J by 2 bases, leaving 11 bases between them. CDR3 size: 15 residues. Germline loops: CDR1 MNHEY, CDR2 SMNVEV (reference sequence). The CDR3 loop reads CASSWERANTGELFF. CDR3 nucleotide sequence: TGTGCCAGCAGTTGGGAAAGGGCTAACACCGGGGAGCTGTTTTTT.

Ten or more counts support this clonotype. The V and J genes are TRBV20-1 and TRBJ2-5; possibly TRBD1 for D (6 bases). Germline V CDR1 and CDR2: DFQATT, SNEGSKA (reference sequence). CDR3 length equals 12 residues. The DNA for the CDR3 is TGCAGCATTACAGGGAACAAGGAGACCCAGTACTTC. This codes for CSITGNKETQYF.

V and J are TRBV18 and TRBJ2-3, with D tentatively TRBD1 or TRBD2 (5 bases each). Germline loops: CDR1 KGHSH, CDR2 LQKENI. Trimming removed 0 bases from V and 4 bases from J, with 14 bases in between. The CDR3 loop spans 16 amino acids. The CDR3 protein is CASSPPGRVDSDTQYF. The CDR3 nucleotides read TGTGCCAGCTCACCACCTGGCAGGGTGGACTCAGATACGCAGTATTTT. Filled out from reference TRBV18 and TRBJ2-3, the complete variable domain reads NAGVMQNPRHLVRRRGQEARLRCSPMKGHSHVYWYRQLPEEGLKFMVYLQKENIIDESGMPKERFSAEFPKEGPSILRIQQVVRGDSAAYFCASSPPGRVDSDTQYFGPGTRLTVL.